The entry below gives a single TCR beta chain sequence along with its context. This specimen comes from a study of blood T cell repertoires in COVID-19. Whole-study context: Sources were T cells, B-cell-depleted T cells, or PBMCs; the material itself was cDNA or gDNA.

How the authors handled the data: Counts of nucleated cells, estimated from reference gene primer amplification, were obtained. The protocol was immunoSEQ multiplex PCR, while the TCRdb copy is restricted to in-frame clones and leaves out a portion. The V and J calls and clone size are taken from that table; D and trimming were inferred from the DNA. The data contain 95,000 to 100,000 clones, over 80% of them singletons. The trim removed 7 bases at V and 2 bases at J, leaving 5 bases unmatched. The CDR3 has 15 residues. The germline V gene has CDR1 LGHNT and CDR2 FRNRAP. Specimen: peripheral blood. This rearrangement joins TRBV12-5 to TRBJ2-7; 13 bases fit TRBD2. The clonotype was recovered from a man aged 50 to 60 with active COVID-19. The DNA of the CDR3 is TGTGCTAGTGCCACGGGACTAGCGGGACCCTACGAGCAGTACTTC. As protein: CASATGLAGPYEQYF.